This entry concerns a single T cell receptor beta chain. As yet, its antigen is unknown. V lost 3 bases and J lost 0, with 11 bases in between. The CDR3 loop spans 15 amino acids. Germline loops: CDR1 LGHNT, CDR2 FRNRAP. Clones were sequenced by immunoSEQ multiplex PCR, and TCRdb holds only the in-frame ones, with some missing. The table has tens of thousands of clones, more than 75% seen once; the top ten hold approximately 10%. This sample is drawn from a study of T cell responses to AZD1222 COVID-19 vaccine. Study-wide points: The donors showed a predominance of white British ancestry and of females, with possible underestimation of clonal diversity.

Specimen: peripheral blood, collected on day 0 of AZD1222 vaccination. The receptor was isolated from an adult in good health. The rearrangement uses TRBV12-5 and TRBJ1-1, with D possibly matching TRBD1 (5 bases). The DNA for the CDR3 is TGTGCTAGTGGTTTAGGGGAACACATGAACACTGAAGCTTTCTTT. Its translation: CASGLGEHMNTEAFF. The entire variable domain, with the rest obtained from reference TRBV12-5 and TRBJ1-1, is as follows: DARVTQTPRHKVTEMGQEVTMRCQPILGHNTVFWYRQTMMQGLELLAYFRNRAPLDDSGMPKDRFSAEMPDATLATLKIQPSEPRDSAVYFCASGLGEHMNTEAFFGQGTRLTVV.